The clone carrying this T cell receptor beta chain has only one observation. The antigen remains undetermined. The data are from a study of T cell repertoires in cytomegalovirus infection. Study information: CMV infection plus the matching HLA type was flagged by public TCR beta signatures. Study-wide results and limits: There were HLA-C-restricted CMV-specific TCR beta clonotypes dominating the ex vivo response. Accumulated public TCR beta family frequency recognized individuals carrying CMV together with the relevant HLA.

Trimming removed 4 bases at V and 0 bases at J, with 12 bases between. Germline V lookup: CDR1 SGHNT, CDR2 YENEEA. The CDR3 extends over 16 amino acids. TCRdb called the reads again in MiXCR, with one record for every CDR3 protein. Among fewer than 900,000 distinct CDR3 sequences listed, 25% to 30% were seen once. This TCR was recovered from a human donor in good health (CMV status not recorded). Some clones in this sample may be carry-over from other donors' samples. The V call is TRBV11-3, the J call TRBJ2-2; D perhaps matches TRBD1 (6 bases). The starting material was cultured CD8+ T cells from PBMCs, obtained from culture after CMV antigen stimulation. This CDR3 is CASSSRQDTNTGELFF. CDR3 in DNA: TGTGCCAGCAGCTCTAGACAGGACACGAACACCGGGGAGCTGTTTTTT.